The entry below describes one TCR beta chain. The specificity of this receptor is unknown. There are no base qualities to consult, and no much larger clone falls within one base. Using the deep immunoSEQ assay, multiplex PCR amplified TCR CDR3 regions from genomic DNA. For each cell subset, the extracted genomic DNA was distributed evenly across all wells of several immunoSEQ 96-well plates, and each plate served as one replicate. Each replicate PCR for sorted subsets received 150 to 250 ng genomic DNA, equal to roughly 30,000 T cell genomes. Purified libraries were quantified with a Qubit 3.0 fluorometer, sized on a Bioanalyzer 2100, and re-quantified with the KAPA Library Quantification kit. Every immunoSEQ 96-well plate was sequenced on a dedicated single-read 150-cycle Illumina NextSeq 550 flow cell. From the authors' description of their analysis: Because the immunoSEQ output held only junctional sequences and lacked quality scores, the filtering could not match the filtering applied to full-length reads. Sequences were annotated with PyIR, a Python wrapper for IgBLAST v1.9, using IMGT germline references to assign V/J genes and CDR3. Reads were removed for weak V/J assignments (E-value above 1e-6), missing CDR3, stop codons, out-of-frame junctions, or ambiguous translated residues. V3J clonotypes were defined by identical inferred V gene, J gene, and CDR3 amino acid sequence. Percentage overlap between repertoires was computed as shared unique clonotypes divided by the size of the smaller repertoire. RTK rarefaction, the Chao1 estimator, and Recon v2.1 estimates of unobserved clonotypes were used to assess repertoire richness. Generation probabilities for all TCRbeta clonotypes obtained by the gDNA method from a handful of donors were computed using OLGA. TCRdb provides this immuneACCESS table in a form limited to in-frame rearrangements. Some clones are lacking; in checked studies, under half of them reflect an unresolved V gene, and why the rest are absent is not known. D and trimming come from the DNA, and the V and J calls and clone size come from that table. Here the sample has about 2 million clones; approximately 94% occur a single time. Jointly, the top ten make up 0.9% to 1.3% of the sample.

This specimen belongs to a study of shared clonotypes between healthy human individuals (dated by TCRdb to the early 2020s). With respect to the entire study: A few men and two women, aged 18 to 49 years, made up the cohort. For each donor, CD4 naive and CD4 memory were each run on three plates, CD8 naive on two plates, and CD8 memory on one plate. To estimate repertoire size and how much clonotype sharing occurs between individuals, the study deeply sequenced the blood TCR repertoires of roughly 5 healthy adults. Different laboratories and diverse techniques were used to prepare libraries and sequence TCR repertoires, to increase sequencing depth and limit assay-specific biases. Per donor, leukapheresis produced somewhere between about 0.9 and 9.5 billion PBMCs. Overall study results and their limits: The small number of donors limited the genetic and exposure-history diversity represented. Rarefaction of sorted-subset datasets indicated incomplete sequencing despite the large sequencing depth. Only blood was sampled, and tissue TCR repertoires likely differ from those in blood. Based on pairwise subsampling, the degree of clonotype sharing among donors was expected to be affected by sequencing depth. When a few donors were compared, the shared fraction of clonotypes was roughly 5% for naive CD4, more than 3% for naive CD8, 2.3% for memory CD4, and less than 0.5% for memory CD8. Estimated clonotype richness was generally larger for naive than for memory subsets. Higher generation probabilities were observed for clonotypes shared by all four sorted-subset donors than for non-shared clonotypes.

CD8 naive samples were obtained by positive selection for CCR7 among CD45RO-negative cells, yielding a CD45RA+CCR7+ population from which TemRA cells were excluded. The donors were healthy, HIV-negative adults who had no recently reported acute infections or vaccinations. All donors were Caucasian adults living in Nashville, Tennessee, USA. Blood was collected by leukapheresis, and PBMCs were isolated by Ficoll-Histopaque density gradient centrifugation and then cryopreserved in liquid nitrogen vapor phase. Analytical flow cytometry was used to check the purity and quantity of every magnetically sorted T cell population. Genomic DNA was isolated from each sorted fraction and quantified by UV absorbance on a Nanodrop 2000c. Taken from cysteine to phenylalanine, the CDR3 has 14 residues. Solely the CDR3 DNA is kept, with 42 bases framed from the first base. The germline V gene (reference sequence) yields WNHNN for CDR1 and SYGVQD for CDR2. Trimming takes 3 bases from V and 7 bases from J, and the germline ends sit 16 bases apart.

The sequenced material came from naive CD8+ T cells sorted from blood. The sample's cell subset or site label, decoded: CD45RA+CCR7+. This TCR derives from a man aged 18 to 29 in good health. The receptor chain draws on TRBV10-1 and TRBJ2-7, with no reliable assignment of the D segment. The CDR3 region: CASSDSYTTGEQYF. The nucleotide sequence is given as TGCGCCAGCAGTGATTCTTACACGACCGGAGAGCAGTACTTC.